Presented here are 11 T cell receptor beta chains from one specimen sequenced in a study of CD8 T cells in Susac syndrome. About 0.5 to 1 ug RNA was reverse transcribed with random hexamers. TCRdb re-called the immunoSEQ multiplex PCR reads with MiXCR, one entry per CDR3 protein. The sample shows nearly 200,000 distinct CDR3 sequences, nearly 95% of them seen only once. Sequenced material: CD4+ T cells from PBMCs. These receptors all come from a human donor with multiple sclerosis.

J is TRBJ2-7 and V is TRBV20-1; D is unclear. Germline CDR1 is DFQATT and CDR2 is SNEGSKA (reference sequence). The CDR3 contains 14 residues. V lost 4 bases, J lost 2 bases, and 15 bases lay in between. CDR3 DNA sequence: TGCAGTGCTACGCCTGGGAAGGCGCCCTACGAGCAGTACTTC. This translates into CSATPGKAPYEQYF.

The J gene is TRBJ2-5, the V gene TRBV20-1; 8 bases match TRBD1. The CDR3 contains 13 residues. Per the germline V gene, CDR1 is DFQATT and CDR2 is SNEGSKA (reference sequence). V lost 3 bases, J lost 5 bases, and 5 bases stayed unmatched. CDR3 sequence (DNA): TGCAGTGCTAGGGCCCAGGGGGCGGAGACCCAGTACTTC. It codes for CSARAQGAETQYF.

The chain employs TRBV6-5 and TRBJ1-3; D is unclear. V was shortened by 7 bases and J by 3 bases, with 7 bases between the two germline ends. The CDR3 is made up of 12 amino acids. Germline V gene data show CDR1 as MNHEY and CDR2 as SVGAGI. The CDR3 loop is CASTAFGNTIYF. The CDR3, as DNA: TGTGCCAGCACCGCTTTTGGAAACACCATATATTTT.

The chain is built from TRBV12-5 and TRBJ2-5, with 9 bases that match TRBD1. The CDR3 is 16 amino acids. The V gene end was trimmed by 2 bases and the J gene end by 3 bases; junction bases not matched to a gene: 7. Germline CDR1 reads LGHNT; CDR2 reads FRNRAP. CDR3 sequence (DNA): TGTGCTAGTGGTTTGACCCTGGGACAGGGCGAAGAGACCCAGTACTTC. Its protein is CASGLTLGQGEETQYF. The variable domain in full, completed from reference TRBV12-5 and TRBJ2-5, reads DARVTQTPRHKVTEMGQEVTMRCQPILGHNTVFWYRQTMMQGLELLAYFRNRAPLDDSGMPKDRFSAEMPDATLATLKIQPSEPRDSAVYFCASGLTLGQGEETQYFGPGTRLLVL.

The V call is TRBV14, the J call TRBJ2-5; weak D call: TRBD2 (5 bases). The germline gives CDR1 SGHDN, CDR2 FVKESK. CDR3 length: 14 amino acids. V lost 0 bases and J lost 1, with 6 bases in between. The DNA of the CDR3 is TGTGCCAGCAGCCAAGACGGGGTCCAAGAGACCCAGTACTTC. This sequence encodes CASSQDGVQETQYF.

This chain connects TRBV20-1 to TRBJ1-2, with D maybe TRBD1 (6 bases). The V gene's germline CDR1 is DFQATT and CDR2 SNEGSKA (reference sequence). The CDR3 spans 12 residues. Trimming shortened V by 6 bases and J by 6 bases, and 14 bases separated the two germline ends. CDR3 residues: CSAGGRWDGYTF. CDR3 bases: TGCAGTGCAGGGGGGCGATGGGATGGCTACACCTTC.

J is TRBJ2-3 and V is TRBV5-4; tentatively, D is TRBD2 (5 bases). Germline-derived CDR1 and CDR2 are SGHNT and YYREEE (reference sequence). This CDR3 is built from 15 residues. V was trimmed by 0 bases and J by 2 bases, leaving 10 bases between them. The CDR3 nucleotides read TGTGCCAGCAGCTTGGGTGGACTTGCCACAGATACGCAGTATTTT. Translation: CASSLGGLATDTQYF. The full variable domain, its missing parts supplied by reference TRBV5-4 and TRBJ2-3, is ETGVTQSPTHLIKTRGQQVTLRCSSQSGHNTVSWYQQALGQGPQFIFQYYREEENGRGNFPPRFSGLQFPNYSSELNVNALELDDSALYLCASSLGGLATDTQYFGPGTRLTVL.

This clonotype was seen once. The CDR3 reads CAWSDRGYEKLFF. For the CDR3, the DNA is TGTGCCTGGAGTGACAGGGGTTACGAAAAACTGTTTTTT. The rearrangement uses TRBV30 and TRBJ1-4, with 7 bases lining up with TRBD1. The germline V gene encodes CDR1 GTSNPN and CDR2 SVGIG (reference sequence). There are 13 residues in the CDR3. V dropped 1 base and J dropped 8; count of bases not matched to a gene: 4.

The chain joins TRBV20-1 to TRBJ2-7; 11 bases are shared with TRBD2. Germline-derived CDR1 and CDR2 are DFQATT and SNEGSKA (reference sequence). This CDR3 has 15 amino acids. V lost 2 bases and J lost 0; bases outside the gene matches: 3. The CDR3 loop is CSARPLAGGSYEQYF. The CDR3 region has the DNA TGCAGTGCTAGACCTCTAGCGGGGGGCTCCTACGAGCAGTACTTC.

This chain uses TRBV3-1 with TRBJ2-1; D ambiguous. Trimming took off 3 bases at V and 0 bases at J, with 6 bases between the two ends. This CDR3 comprises 14 residues. Germline CDR1 LGHDT, CDR2 YNNKEL (reference sequence). The CDR3 spells CASSHANSYNEQFF. The CDR3 nucleotides are TGTGCCAGCAGCCATGCAAACTCCTACAATGAGCAGTTCTTC.

V is TRBV3-1 and J is TRBJ2-1; 8 nucleotides agree with TRBD2. After removal of 2 bases from V and 9 bases from J, the junction contained 9 bases not matched to a gene. The CDR3 has 15 amino acids. Per germline, CDR1 LGHDT and CDR2 YNNKEL (reference sequence). The CDR3 protein is CASSQSRLALGEQFF. As DNA, the CDR3 is TGTGCCAGCAGCCAATCCCGACTAGCGTTAGGTGAGCAGTTCTTC.